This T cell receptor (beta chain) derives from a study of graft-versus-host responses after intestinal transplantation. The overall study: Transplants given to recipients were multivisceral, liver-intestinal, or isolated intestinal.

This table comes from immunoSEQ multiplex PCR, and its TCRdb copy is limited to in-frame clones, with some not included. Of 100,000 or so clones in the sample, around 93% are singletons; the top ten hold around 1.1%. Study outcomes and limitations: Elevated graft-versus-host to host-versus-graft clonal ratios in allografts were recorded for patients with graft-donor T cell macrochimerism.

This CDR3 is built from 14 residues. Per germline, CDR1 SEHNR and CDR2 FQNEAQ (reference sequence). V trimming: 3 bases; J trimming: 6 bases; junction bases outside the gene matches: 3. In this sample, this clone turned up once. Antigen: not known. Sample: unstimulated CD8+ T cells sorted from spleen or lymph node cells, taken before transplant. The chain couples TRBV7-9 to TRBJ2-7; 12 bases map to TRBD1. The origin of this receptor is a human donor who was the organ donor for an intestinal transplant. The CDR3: CASSLGTGGPEQYF. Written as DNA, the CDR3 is TGTGCCAGCAGCTTGGGGACAGGGGGCCCCGAGCAGTACTTC.